A single sample is the source of the 24 T cell receptor beta chains below, sequenced in a study of T cell repertoires in cytomegalovirus infection. Antigens for these TCRs are unknown. TCRdb ran MiXCR on the reads and lists one entry per CDR3 protein. Counted here are 550,000 to 700,000 distinct CDR3 sequences, 35% to 50% occurring once; the ten biggest clones make up about 46%. Sequences were derived from cultured PBMCs, sampled from culture after CMV antigen stimulation. Receptors were obtained from a human donor in good health (CMV status not recorded). Some clones in this sample may be carry-over from other donors' samples.

The chain recombines TRBV19 with TRBJ1-6; D uncertain. V was clipped by 4 bases and J by 9 bases, with 10 bases between them. Germline V gene data show CDR1 as LNHDA and CDR2 as SQIVND (reference sequence). The CDR3 sequence is 13 residues long. The CDR3 DNA reads TGTGCCAGTAGTAACTCAGGCCCTTCACCCCTCCACTTT. Residues: CASSNSGPSPLHF.

This sequence joins TRBV7-2 and TRBJ2-7; 7 bases map to TRBD2. CDR3 size: 14 residues. The trim removed 2 bases at V and 0 bases at J, leaving 1 base unmatched. Germline V gene data show CDR1 as SGHTA and CDR2 as FQGNSA. In nucleotides, the CDR3 is TGTGCCAGCAGCTTAAGCGGGAACTCCTACGAGCAGTACTTC. Translated: CASSLSGNSYEQYF.

This clonotype has a handful of counts. The chain recombines TRBV7-2 with TRBJ2-3, with D perhaps TRBD2 (6 bases). CDR1 and CDR2 from the germline V gene are SGHTA and FQGNSA. This CDR3 is 13 amino acids long. Trimming shortened V by 5 bases and J by 2 bases, and 8 bases separated the two germline ends. The CDR3, as DNA: TGTGCCAGCAGCGGACTAAACACAGATACGCAGTATTTT. This codes for CASSGLNTDTQYF.

This clonotype was seen a handful of times. This rearrangement joins TRBV7-2 to TRBJ1-2; maybe TRBD1 (5 bases). V lost 7 bases to trimming and J lost 2 bases, with 17 bases between them. The length of the CDR3 is 15 residues. Germline lookup yields CDR1 SGHTA and CDR2 FQGNSA. The CDR3 DNA follows: TGTGCCAGCAACCTTAGAACCGGGACCAACTATGGCTACACCTTC. Translation: CASNLRTGTNYGYTF.

The chain employs TRBV7-2 and TRBJ2-5, with TRBD2 matching over 10 bases. Per the germline V gene, CDR1 is SGHTA and CDR2 is FQGNSA. The CDR3 has 14 amino acids. V lost 5 bases, J lost 7 bases, and 7 bases stayed unmatched. The CDR3 nucleotides are TGTGCCAGCAGCGAGAGCGGGAGGGGAGGGACCCAGTACTTC. It translates to CASSESGRGGTQYF.

This clonotype was seen more than once but under ten times. CDR3 sequence reads: CASSQEGGVSVGIQYF. CDR3 bases: TGTGCCAGCAGCCAAGAAGGAGGAGTTTCTGTGGGCATTCAGTACTTC. This rearrangement joins TRBV4-2 to TRBJ2-4; D is perhaps TRBD2 (5 bases). V dropped 0 bases and J dropped 9 bases, with 18 bases sitting between them. CDR1 and CDR2 (germline): LGHNA, YNFKEQ. The CDR3 is 16 amino acids.

This clonotype was recorded a few times. The gene calls are TRBV12-3 or TRBV12-4 and TRBJ1-2; a weak D match, TRBD1 (6 bases). V was pared by 8 bases and J by 6 bases, with 16 bases between. This CDR3 has 13 amino acids. The CDR3 sequence: CASSTGFLDGYTF. CDR3 sequence (DNA): TGTGCCAGCTCCACAGGGTTTTTGGATGGCTACACCTTC.

The chain uses TRBV7-6 and TRBJ2-1; D may be TRBD2 (6 bases). The V and J ends lost 5 bases and 6 bases respectively, with 8 bases between them. The CDR3 contains 12 residues. Germline lookup yields CDR1 SGHVS and CDR2 FNYEAQ. The DNA of the CDR3 is TGTGCCAGCAGCCGGACTACCAATGAGCAGTTCTTC. This codes for CASSRTTNEQFF.

This chain joins TRBV6-6 and TRBJ2-7; D not certain. Germline V lookup: CDR1 MNHNY, CDR2 SVGAGI (reference sequence). The CDR3 has 13 residues. V was shortened by 6 bases and J by 2 bases, with 11 bases between the two germline ends. In DNA, the CDR3 is TGTGCCAGCAGCTCCATAGGGCCCTACGAGCAGTACTTC. This codes for CASSSIGPYEQYF.

The chain couples TRBV12-3 or TRBV12-4 to TRBJ1-5, with unresolved D. The CDR3 is 13 amino acids. Trimming removed 7 bases at V and 10 bases at J, with 17 bases between. DNA of the CDR3: TGTGCCAGCACCCCTAGAGGTAGGGTACCCCAGCATTTT. Translation: CASTPRGRVPQHF.

This clonotype occurred once. This chain uses TRBV20-1 with TRBJ2-1; D not certain. This CDR3 is built from 13 residues. Germline V lookup: CDR1 DFQATT, CDR2 SNEGSKA (reference sequence). Between the trimmed V and J ends, which lost 4 bases and 9 bases, there was a span of 16 bases. CDR3 protein: CSATLGRWGEQFF. CDR3 sequence (DNA): TGCAGTGCTACCCTAGGGCGGTGGGGTGAGCAGTTCTTC.

V and J are TRBV10-3 and TRBJ2-4, with 9 bases identical to TRBD2. V lost 10 bases, J lost 6 bases, and 10 bases stayed unmatched. CDR3 length equals 14 residues. Germline V gene lookup returns CDR1 ENHRY and CDR2 SYGVKD. CDR3 residues: CATVGTSNINIQYF. The CDR3 DNA reads as TGTGCCACCGTGGGGACTAGCAATATAAACATTCAGTACTTC.

This clonotype was picked up a small number of times. The V and J genes are TRBV7-6 and TRBJ2-7; 10 nucleotides align to TRBD2. This CDR3 has 15 amino acids. The V segment lost 3 bases and the J segment 6 bases; nucleotides outside the gene matches: 8. CDR1 is SGHVS, CDR2 FNYEAQ, per germline. The DNA of the CDR3 is TGTGCCAGCAGCTTGGGGCTAGCGGGAGTGAGCGAGCAGTACTTC. It encodes CASSLGLAGVSEQYF.

This clonotype was detected once. The chain carries TRBV27 and TRBJ2-3; 7 bases fit TRBD2. From germline, CDR1 is MNHEY and CDR2 SMNVEV (reference sequence). This CDR3 region has 14 residues. V lost 8 bases, J lost 4 bases, and 9 bases stayed unmatched. The CDR3 bases are TGTGCCAGCCGGGAGGCAGGTTCTGCAGATACGCAGTATTTT. Protein sequence: CASREAGSADTQYF.

This clonotype came up many times. The CDR3 region has the DNA TGTGCCAGCAGCTTCCGGACTAGTAACACCGGGGAGCTGTTTTTT. This translates into CASSFRTSNTGELFF. V gene TRBV7-8 combines with J gene TRBJ2-2, with 7 bases matching TRBD2. CDR3 length: 15 residues. The germline V gene has CDR1 SGHVS and CDR2 FQNEAQ. Trimming took 3 bases from V and 2 from J; bases not matched to a gene: 3.

This clonotype was detected only a few times. The CDR3 nucleotides read TGCAGTGCTAGACACCCCAGGGATCCTTACTCCTATAATTCACCCCTCCACTTT. As protein: CSARHPRDPYSYNSPLHF. The J gene is TRBJ1-6, the V gene TRBV20-1; D perhaps matches TRBD1 (5 bases). CDR1 DFQATT and CDR2 SNEGSKA come from the germline V gene (reference sequence). The CDR3 contains 18 residues. The V gene lost 2 bases and the J gene lost 0 bases, with 17 bases spanning the gap.

Comments on this clonotype: This sequence may be a read error, since a much larger clone differs from it by one base. The J gene is TRBJ2-7, the V gene TRBV5-8; TRBD1 matches at 10 bases. V lost 4 bases, J lost 3 bases, and 4 bases stayed unmatched. The V gene's germline CDR1 is SGHTS and CDR2 YDEGEE. CDR3 length: 14 residues. The CDR3: CASSRRDRGYEQYF. In DNA, the CDR3 is TGTGCCAGCAGCCGCCGGGACAGGGGCTACGAGCAGTACTTC.

The rearrangement links TRBV15 to TRBJ1-2; 10 bases fit TRBD1. Germline CDR1 LNHNV, CDR2 YYDKDF (reference sequence). The CDR3 loop spans 15 amino acids. The V gene end was trimmed by 5 bases and the J gene end by 0 bases; junction bases not matched to a gene: 3. For the CDR3, the DNA is TGTGCCACCAGCGGTGGGACAGGGGCTAACTATGGCTACACCTTC. Translated: CATSGGTGANYGYTF. The variable domain in full, completed from reference TRBV15 and TRBJ1-2, reads DAMVIQNPRYQVTQFGKPVTLSCSQTLNHNVMYWYQQKSSQAPKLLFHYYDKDFNNEADTPDNFQSRRPNTSFCFLDIRSPGLGDTAMYLCATSGGTGANYGYTFGSGTRLTVV.

This clonotype has just a few counts. The V and J genes are TRBV12-3 or TRBV12-4 and TRBJ2-5; either TRBD1 or TRBD2 may fit D (5 bases each). The V end was cut by 2 bases, the J end by 5 bases, with 15 bases between. This CDR3 is built from 15 residues. CDR3: CASSLIGTGRETQYF. The CDR3, as DNA: TGTGCCAGCAGTTTAATAGGGACGGGACGGGAGACCCAGTACTTC.

The chain combines TRBV7-8 with TRBJ1-6; possibly TRBD1 for D (5 bases). Per the germline V gene, CDR1 is SGHVS and CDR2 is FQNEAQ. The CDR3 length is 15 residues. With 6 bases removed from V and 6 bases from J, the gap between germline ends came to 15 bases. CDR3 in amino acids: CASSWGGTANSPLHF. Here the CDR3 DNA reads TGTGCCAGCAGTTGGGGGGGGACGGCTAATTCACCCCTCCACTTT.

CDR3 region: CASSEEGGSIDTQYF. The CDR3 bases are TGTGCCAGCAGTGAAGAGGGCGGGAGTATAGATACGCAGTATTTT. The chain employs TRBV6-1 and TRBJ2-3; 7 bases fit TRBD2. With 1 base clipped from V and 5 bases from J, the junction kept 6 bases outside the gene matches. Germline values: CDR1 MNHNS, CDR2 SASEGT. The CDR3 covers 15 residues.

V gene TRBV7-2 combines with J gene TRBJ2-3; D might be TRBD2 (6 bases). V lost 5 bases, J lost 7 bases, and 10 bases lay in between. Germline values: CDR1 SGHTA, CDR2 FQGNSA. CDR3 size: 12 residues. Here the CDR3 reads CASSTLANTQYF. The CDR3 nucleotides read TGTGCCAGCAGCACACTAGCAAATACGCAGTATTTT.

This chain connects TRBV7-2 to TRBJ2-3; perhaps D is TRBD1 or TRBD2 (6 bases each). Per the germline V gene, CDR1 is SGHTA and CDR2 is FQGNSA. The CDR3 sequence is 17 residues long. V dropped 5 bases and J dropped 3 bases, with 21 bases sitting between them. The CDR3 bases are TGTGCCAGCAGCCTGGACGGAGGGACATTCACAACAGATACGCAGTATTTT. As protein: CASSLDGGTFTTDTQYF.

This clonotype appeared a few times. The gene calls are TRBV19 and TRBJ2-1; 8 bases align to TRBD2. Trimming took 9 bases from V and 8 from J; bases not matched to a gene: 6. CDR1 is LNHDA, CDR2 SQIVND, per germline (reference sequence). CDR3 length equals 12 residues. CDR3 residues: CARLAGGDEQFF. In nucleotides, the CDR3 is TGTGCCAGGCTAGCGGGCGGAGATGAGCAGTTCTTC.